The 17 T cell receptor beta chains listed next were all sequenced from one sample in a study of blood T cell repertoires in COVID-19. Sequencing was performed with immunoSEQ multiplex PCR; in TCRdb, only in-frame clones are kept and a portion is missing. Of roughly 230,000 clones listed, about 86% were seen once; the top ten hold roughly 3.6%. The sequencing input was PBMCs or T cells enriched from blood (not recorded which). All receptors come from a man between 50 and 59 years old who had recovered from COVID-19.

V usage is TRBV6-5 and J usage is TRBJ1-2; unclear D gene. Trimming took 5 bases from V and 0 from J, leaving 7 bases between them. The germline CDR1 and CDR2 sequences are MNHEY and SVGAGI. This CDR3 is 13 amino acids long. CDR3 bases: TGTGCCAGCAGTCCGACACCTAACTATGGCTACACCTTC. This encodes CASSPTPNYGYTF.

The chain recombines TRBV5-1 with TRBJ1-1; 9 bases fit TRBD1. There are 14 residues in the CDR3. CDR1 and CDR2 (germline): SGHRS, YFSETQ. V shed 7 bases and J 5 bases; nucleotides not matched to a gene: 9. The CDR3 DNA reads as TGCGCCAGCCAGCCTACAGGGGGCGAGACTGAAGCTTTCTTT. This sequence encodes CASQPTGGETEAFF.

J is TRBJ1-2 and V is TRBV19, with 7 bases lining up with TRBD1. V dropped 5 bases and J dropped 6; count of bases not matched to a gene: 12. The germline CDR1 and CDR2 sequences are LNHDA and SQIVND (reference sequence). The CDR3 runs to 15 residues. CDR3 sequence: CASSVSRDSPHGYTF. DNA of the CDR3: TGTGCCAGTAGTGTCTCCCGGGACAGTCCTCATGGCTACACCTTC.

The chain carries TRBV28 and TRBJ1-2; unclear D gene. This CDR3 spans 14 amino acids. Germline CDR1 and CDR2: MDHEN and SYDVKM. V shed 6 bases and J shed 8 bases, with 19 bases lying between them. The CDR3 DNA sequence: TGTGCCAGCAGCCCCCAGCCAGGTTCCTGGGGCTACACCTTC. Protein product: CASSPQPGSWGYTF.

This clone has just one count. This rearrangement joins TRBV5-1 to TRBJ1-1; D is possibly TRBD1 (5 bases). The CDR3 spans 14 residues. Germline V gene sequence: CDR1 SGHRS, CDR2 YFSETQ. V lost 4 bases and J 1 base, leaving 11 bases between the germline ends. In DNA, the CDR3 is TGCGCCAGCAGCCAAGGGGTACGGAACACTGAAGCTTTCTTT. This codes for CASSQGVRNTEAFF. The entire variable domain, with the rest obtained from reference TRBV5-1 and TRBJ1-1, is as follows: KAGVTQTPRYLIKTRGQQVTLSCSPISGHRSVSWYQQTPGQGLQFLFEYFSETQRNKGNFPGRFSGRQFSNSRSEMNVSTLELGDSALYLCASSQGVRNTEAFFGQGTRLTVV.

V usage is TRBV19 and J usage is TRBJ2-7; TRBD2 matches 11 bases. Per germline, CDR1 LNHDA and CDR2 SQIVND (reference sequence). The CDR3 sequence is 15 residues long. Trimming removed 5 bases from V and 2 bases from J; junction bases left unmatched: 5. CDR3 sequence: CASSLGTSGPYEQYF. CDR3 sequence (DNA): TGTGCCAGTAGTTTAGGGACTAGCGGACCCTACGAGCAGTACTTC.

The J gene is TRBJ2-1, the V gene TRBV7-3; D possibly corresponds to TRBD2 (6 bases). This CDR3 contains 15 residues. CDR1 SGHTA and CDR2 FQGTGA come from the germline V gene. V lost 3 bases and J lost 4, with 13 bases in between. CDR3 residues: CASSLGLAEYNEQFF. Written as DNA, the CDR3 is TGTGCCAGCAGCTTGGGATTAGCGGAGTACAATGAGCAGTTCTTC.

The rearrangement uses TRBV9 and TRBJ2-1; TRBD2 is a possible D gene (6 bases). Trimming removed 4 bases from V and 10 bases from J, with 21 bases in between. The CDR3 totals 15 residues. Germline assignment: CDR1 SGDLS and CDR2 YYNGEE. Here the CDR3 reads CASSPLIAAMSEQFF. In DNA form, the CDR3 reads TGTGCCAGCAGCCCCCTCATAGCGGCTATGAGCGAGCAGTTCTTC.

V is TRBV11-3 and J is TRBJ2-1; D uncertain. This CDR3 is built from 15 residues. Germline V gene data show CDR1 as SGHNT and CDR2 as YENEEA. With 2 bases removed from V and 0 bases from J, the gap between germline ends came to 8 bases. This CDR3 is CASSLLAASYNEQFF. CDR3 coding DNA: TGTGCCAGCAGCTTACTCGCGGCCTCCTACAATGAGCAGTTCTTC.

This sequence joins TRBV28 and TRBJ2-7, with TRBD1 identical over 10 bases. With V trimmed by 6 bases and J by 0 bases, 8 bases remained unmatched. CDR3 size: 16 residues. From germline, CDR1 is MDHEN and CDR2 SYDVKM. The CDR3: CASRKPGQGYSYEQYF. The CDR3 DNA follows: TGTGCCAGCAGAAAACCGGGACAGGGGTACTCCTACGAGCAGTACTTC.

The chain employs TRBV27 and TRBJ1-1; the match to TRBD1 covers 7 bases. Germline V gene data show CDR1 as MNHEY and CDR2 as SMNVEV (reference sequence). CDR3 length equals 15 residues. Trimming at V came to 5 bases and at J to 3 bases, leaving 9 bases not matched to a gene. For the CDR3, the DNA is TGTGCCAGCAGTAGGCAGGGACAGTGGGACACTGAAGCTTTCTTT. As protein: CASSRQGQWDTEAFF.

This sequence joins TRBV28 and TRBJ1-2; D is uncertain. V was pared by 10 bases and J by 2 bases, with 17 bases between. CDR3 size: 14 residues. Germline V gene lookup returns CDR1 MDHEN and CDR2 SYDVKM. As DNA, the CDR3 is TGTGCCACCCTCTCGAGGAGATCCAACTATGGCTACACCTTC. Translating gives CATLSRRSNYGYTF.

V is TRBV7-3 and J is TRBJ2-3; 8 positions match TRBD2. CDR1 is SGHTA, CDR2 FQGTGA, per germline. V shed 1 base, J shed 4 bases, and the junction held 7 bases outside the gene matches. The CDR3 is 16 amino acids. CDR3 protein: CASSLKGAGAADTQYF. CDR3 coding DNA: TGTGCCAGCAGCTTAAAGGGAGCGGGAGCGGCAGATACGCAGTATTTT.

The V call is TRBV29-1, the J call TRBJ2-7, with D perhaps TRBD1 (6 bases). Germline V gene sequence: CDR1 SQVTM, CDR2 ANQGSEA. This CDR3 has 12 residues. The V end was cut by 4 bases, the J end by 3 bases, with 10 bases between. Here the CDR3 DNA reads TGCAGCGTTGCCCCGGGACACTACGAGCAGTACTTC. Translation: CSVAPGHYEQYF.

This chain links TRBV7-9 with TRBJ1-2, with a tentative D call TRBD1 (6 bases). Germline V gives CDR1 SEHNR, CDR2 FQNEAQ (reference sequence). The CDR3 contains 13 residues. The V and J ends lost 3 bases and 4 bases respectively, with 9 bases between them. CDR3 region: CASSFGQFYGYTF. The CDR3 DNA is TGTGCCAGCAGCTTTGGACAGTTCTATGGCTACACCTTC.

V is TRBV24-1 and J is TRBJ1-2; 7 positions agree with TRBD1. The ends lost 4 bases at V and 7 bases at J; junction bases unmatched: 5. This CDR3 region has 13 residues. The germline CDR1 and CDR2 sequences are KGHDR and SFDVKD. CDR3 loop: CATSDPGTAGYTF. The CDR3 coding sequence is TGTGCCACCAGTGACCCCGGGACAGCTGGCTACACCTTC.

The CDR3 reads CASSQALGGYTF. CDR3 DNA: TGTGCCAGCAGCCAAGCTCTGGGCGGCTACACCTTC. The rearrangement uses TRBV3-1 (or the pseudogene TRBV3-2) and TRBJ1-2; D call uncertain. Per the germline V gene, CDR1 is LGHDT and CDR2 is YNNKEL (reference sequence). The V gene lost 1 base and the J gene lost 8 bases, with 8 bases spanning the gap. The CDR3 is 12 amino acids.